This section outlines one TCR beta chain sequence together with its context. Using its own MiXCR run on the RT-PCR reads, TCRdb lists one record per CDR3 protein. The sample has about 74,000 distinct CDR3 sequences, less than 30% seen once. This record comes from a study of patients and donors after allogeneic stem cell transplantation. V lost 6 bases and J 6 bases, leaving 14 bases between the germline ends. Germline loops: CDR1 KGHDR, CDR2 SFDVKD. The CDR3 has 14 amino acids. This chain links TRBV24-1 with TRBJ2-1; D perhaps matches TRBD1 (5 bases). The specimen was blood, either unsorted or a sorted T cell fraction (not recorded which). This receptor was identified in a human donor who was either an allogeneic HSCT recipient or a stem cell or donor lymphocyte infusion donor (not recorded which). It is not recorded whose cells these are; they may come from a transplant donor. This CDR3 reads CATSSTASANEQFF. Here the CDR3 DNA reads TGTGCCACCAGTTCGACAGCCTCGGCCAATGAGCAGTTCTTC.